One sample yielded the 8 T cell receptor beta chains listed below, sequenced in a study of shared clonotypes between healthy human individuals. In the naive CD8 group, cells lacked CD45RO and were positively selected for CCR7, so terminally differentiated effector memory CD45RA+ cells were left out. The data were produced by immunoSEQ multiplex PCR, yet TCRdb's version contains in-frame clones alone and is incomplete. The data contain 500,000 to 700,000 clones, approximately 95% of them singletons. The material sequenced was naive CD8+ T cells sorted from blood. The receptors were gathered from a woman in her 30s in good health.

The chain is built from TRBV27 and TRBJ1-2; possibly TRBD1 for D (5 bases). Trimming stripped 2 bases from V and 7 bases from J, with 14 bases between. Germline CDR1 MNHEY, CDR2 SMNVEV (reference sequence). CDR3 length: 14 residues. The CDR3 reads CASSLNGGQGGYTF. CDR3 coding DNA: TGTGCCAGCAGTTTAAACGGGGGTCAGGGTGGCTACACCTTC.

The V and J genes are TRBV15 and TRBJ2-3; 7 nucleotides match TRBD2. Germline CDR1 LNHNV, CDR2 YYDKDF (reference sequence). CDR3 length: 17 amino acids. Trimming removed 4 bases from V and 5 bases from J; junction bases left unmatched: 15. In DNA form, the CDR3 reads TGTGCCACCAGCATGCCTGAGGCGCGGGAGATAAGAGATACGCAGTATTTT. This codes for CATSMPEAREIRDTQYF. The whole variable domain, filled in from reference TRBV15 and TRBJ2-3, reads DAMVIQNPRYQVTQFGKPVTLSCSQTLNHNVMYWYQQKSSQAPKLLFHYYDKDFNNEADTPDNFQSRRPNTSFCFLDIRSPGLGDTAMYLCATSMPEAREIRDTQYFGPGTRLTVL.

As for this clone: At the DNA level, this CDR3 is encoded by other sequences in the same sample as well. The chain links TRBV28 to TRBJ2-5, with no clear D. Germline V gives CDR1 MDHEN, CDR2 SYDVKM. The CDR3 totals 11 residues. The V end lost 3 bases, the J end lost 4 bases, and 3 bases lay between the germline ends. DNA for the CDR3: TGTGCCAGCAGTTTCCGAGAGACCCAGTACTTC. Amino acids: CASSFRETQYF. The full variable domain, with the rest looked up from reference TRBV28 and TRBJ2-5, is DVKVTQSSRYLVKRTGEKVFLECVQDMDHENMFWYRQDPGLGLRLIYFSYDVKMKEKGDIPEGYSVSREKKERFSLILESASTNQTSMYLCASSFRETQYFGPGTRLLVL.

V usage is TRBV6-5 and J usage is TRBJ2-5; D gene ambiguous. V was clipped by 1 base and J by 5 bases, with 8 bases between them. The CDR3 extends over 13 amino acids. The V gene's germline CDR1 is MNHEY and CDR2 SVGAGI. DNA for the CDR3: TGTGCCAGCAGTTACTTGTCCGGGGAGACCCAGTACTTC. Translated: CASSYLSGETQYF.

The rearrangement uses TRBV19 and TRBJ1-5; TRBD1 is a possible D gene (5 bases). There are 14 residues in the CDR3. V was trimmed by 3 bases and J by 6 bases, leaving 12 bases between them. Germline CDR1 is LNHDA and CDR2 is SQIVND (reference sequence). The CDR3 is CASSIIRVSQPQHF. The CDR3 nucleotides read TGTGCCAGTAGTATCATCAGGGTGAGTCAGCCCCAGCATTTT.

The chain combines TRBV28 with TRBJ1-2; D call uncertain. Trimming pared 2 bases from V and 2 bases from J, leaving 6 bases between. This CDR3 has 13 residues. CDR1 and CDR2 (germline): MDHEN, SYDVKM. For the CDR3, the DNA is TGTGCCAGCAGTTTAGCAACCAACTATGGCTACACCTTC. Protein: CASSLATNYGYTF.

The J gene is TRBJ2-6, the V gene TRBV13, with D perhaps matching TRBD1 or TRBD2 (5 bases each). Germline V gives CDR1 PRHDT, CDR2 FYEKMQ (reference sequence). V was shortened by 5 bases and J by 1 base, with 9 bases between the two germline ends. CDR3 length equals 15 residues. CDR3 amino acids: CASSTGTSGANVLTF. The CDR3, as DNA: TGTGCCAGCAGCACTGGGACGTCTGGGGCCAACGTCCTGACTTTC.

The gene calls are TRBV28 and TRBJ2-7; 10 bases map to TRBD2. V trimming: 3 bases; J trimming: 3 bases; junction bases outside the gene matches: 5. Germline V gene lookup returns CDR1 MDHEN and CDR2 SYDVKM. CDR3 length: 15 residues. The CDR3 here is CASSFRTSGVYEQYF. CDR3 nucleotide sequence: TGTGCCAGCAGTTTTAGGACTAGCGGAGTCTACGAGCAGTACTTC.